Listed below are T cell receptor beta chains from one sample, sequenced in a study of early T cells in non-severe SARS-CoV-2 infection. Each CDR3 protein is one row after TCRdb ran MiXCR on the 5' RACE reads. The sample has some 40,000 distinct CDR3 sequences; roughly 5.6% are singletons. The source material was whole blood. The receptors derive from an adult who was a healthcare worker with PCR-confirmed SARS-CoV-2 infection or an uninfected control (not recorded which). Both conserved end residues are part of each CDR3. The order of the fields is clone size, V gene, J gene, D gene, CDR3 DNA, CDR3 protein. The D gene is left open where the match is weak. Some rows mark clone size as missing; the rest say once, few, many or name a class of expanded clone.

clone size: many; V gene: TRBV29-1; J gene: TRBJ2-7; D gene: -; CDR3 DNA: TGCAGCGTTGGGCCGGGGGAGGAGCAGTACTTC; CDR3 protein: CSVGPGEEQYF
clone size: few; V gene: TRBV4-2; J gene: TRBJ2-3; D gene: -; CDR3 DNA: TGTGCCAGCAGCCAGACGCTCGGGGGCGCCCGCACAGATACGCAGTATTTT; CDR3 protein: CASSQTLGGARTDTQYF
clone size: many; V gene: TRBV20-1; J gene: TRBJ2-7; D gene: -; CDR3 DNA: TGCAGTGCTAGAGTGACTACAGACTACGAGCAGTACTTC; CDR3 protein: CSARVTTDYEQYF
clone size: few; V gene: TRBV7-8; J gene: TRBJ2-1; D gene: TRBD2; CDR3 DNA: TGTGCCAGCAGCTGGGGACTAGTACGTGAGCAGTTCTTC; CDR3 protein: CASSWGLVREQFF
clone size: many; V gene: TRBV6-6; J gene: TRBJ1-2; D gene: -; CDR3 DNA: TGTGCCAGCATAAGCCCCAACTATGGCTACACCTTC; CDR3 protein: CASISPNYGYTF
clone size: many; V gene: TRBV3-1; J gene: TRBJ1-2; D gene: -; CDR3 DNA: TGTGCCAGCAGCCTTGGGGGGTTAGATTATGGCTACACCTTC; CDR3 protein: CASSLGGLDYGYTF
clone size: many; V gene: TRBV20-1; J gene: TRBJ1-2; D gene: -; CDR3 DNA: TGCAGTGCCCCCGGGAGGGTGGGCTACACCTTC; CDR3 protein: CSAPGRVGYTF
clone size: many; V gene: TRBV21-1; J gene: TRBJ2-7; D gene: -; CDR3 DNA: TGTGCCAGCAGCCCTAAGGAGGGCTCCTACGAGCAGTACTTC; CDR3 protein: CASSPKEGSYEQYF
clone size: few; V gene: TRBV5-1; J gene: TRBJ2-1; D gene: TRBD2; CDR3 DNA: TGCGCCAGCAGCAAGACTAGCGGGGGCCCCGGTGAGCAGTTCTTC; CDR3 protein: CASSKTSGGPGEQFF
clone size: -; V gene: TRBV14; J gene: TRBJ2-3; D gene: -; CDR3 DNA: TGTGCCAGCAGCCAAGGGGGAGATACGCAGTATTTT; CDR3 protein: CASSQGGDTQYF
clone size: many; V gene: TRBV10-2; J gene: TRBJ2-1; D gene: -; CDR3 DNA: TGCGCCAGCAGTACGGACAGCTCATACAATGAGCAGTTCTTC; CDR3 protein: CASSTDSSYNEQFF
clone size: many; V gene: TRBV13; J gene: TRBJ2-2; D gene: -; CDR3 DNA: TGTGCCAGCAGCTCAAAAATCGGGGAGCTGTTTTTT; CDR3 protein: CASSSKIGELFF
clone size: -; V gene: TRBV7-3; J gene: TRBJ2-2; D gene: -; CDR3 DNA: TGTGCCAGCAGCCCGGGGATGAACACCGGGGAGCTGTTTTTT; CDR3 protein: CASSPGMNTGELFF
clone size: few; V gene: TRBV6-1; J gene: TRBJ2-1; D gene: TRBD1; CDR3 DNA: TGTGCCAGCAGGGTGGACAGGAACCTTTACAATGAGCAGTTCTTC; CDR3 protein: CASRVDRNLYNEQFF
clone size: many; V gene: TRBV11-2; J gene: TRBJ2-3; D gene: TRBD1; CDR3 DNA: TGTGCCAGCAGCTCAATCCGACAGGGACCCACAGATACGCAGTATTTT; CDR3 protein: CASSSIRQGPTDTQYF
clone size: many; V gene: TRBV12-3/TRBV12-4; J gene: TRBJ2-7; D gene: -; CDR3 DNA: TGTGCCAGCAGTTGGGGGCAGGCCTACGAGCAGTACTTC; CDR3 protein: CASSWGQAYEQYF
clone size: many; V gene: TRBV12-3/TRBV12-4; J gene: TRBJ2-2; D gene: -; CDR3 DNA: TGTGCCAGCAGTTTTCTTTTCGGGGAGCTGTTTTTT; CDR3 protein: CASSFLFGELFF
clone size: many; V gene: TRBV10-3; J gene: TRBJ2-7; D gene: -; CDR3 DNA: TGTGCCATCAGTGGTGCACTAGAGGTAGGCGAGCAGTACTTC; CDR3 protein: CAISGALEVGEQYF
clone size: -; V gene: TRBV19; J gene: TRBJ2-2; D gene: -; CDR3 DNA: TGTGCCAGTAGTATAGTAATTTGGAAGAACACCGGGGAGCTGTTTTTT; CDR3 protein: CASSIVIWKNTGELFF
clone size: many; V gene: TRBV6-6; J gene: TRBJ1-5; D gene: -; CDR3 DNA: TGTGCCAGCAGTCCCTACCGGACAGATAGCAATCAGCCCCAGCATTTT; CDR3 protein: CASSPYRTDSNQPQHF
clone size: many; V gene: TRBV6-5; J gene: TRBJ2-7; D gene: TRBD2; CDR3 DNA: TGTGCCAGCAGCCCAGGACTAGCGAGCTACGAGCAGTACTTC; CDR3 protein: CASSPGLASYEQYF
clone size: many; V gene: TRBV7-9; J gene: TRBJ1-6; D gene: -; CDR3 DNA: TGTGCCAGCAGCTTATACAGGGTAAATTCACCCCTCCACTTT; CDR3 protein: CASSLYRVNSPLHF
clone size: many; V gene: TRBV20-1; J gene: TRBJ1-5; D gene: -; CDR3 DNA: TGCAGTGCTTGGGAATCCAATAGCAATCAGCCCCAGCATTTT; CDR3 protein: CSAWESNSNQPQHF
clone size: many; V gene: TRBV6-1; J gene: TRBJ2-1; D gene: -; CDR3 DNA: TGTGCCAGCAGTTTTGCAGGGAGGTCCTACAATGAGCAGTTCTTC; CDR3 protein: CASSFAGRSYNEQFF
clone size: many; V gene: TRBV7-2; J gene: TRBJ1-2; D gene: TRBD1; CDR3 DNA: TGTGCCAGCACCCGAAACAGGGGTGGCTACACCTTC; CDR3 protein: CASTRNRGGYTF
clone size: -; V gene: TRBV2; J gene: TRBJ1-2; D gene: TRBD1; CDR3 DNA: TGTGCCAGCAGAATTACAGGGGATGGCTACACCTTC; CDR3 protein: CASRITGDGYTF
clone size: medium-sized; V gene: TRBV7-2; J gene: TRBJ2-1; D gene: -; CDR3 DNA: TGTGCCAGCAGCTTAGAGCGGAACTCCTACAATGAGCAGTTCTTC; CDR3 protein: CASSLERNSYNEQFF
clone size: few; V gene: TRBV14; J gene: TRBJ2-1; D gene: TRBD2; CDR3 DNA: TGTGCCAGCAGCCGGTATGGCACTAGCGGGGTCTACAATGAGCAGTTCTTC; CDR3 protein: CASSRYGTSGVYNEQFF
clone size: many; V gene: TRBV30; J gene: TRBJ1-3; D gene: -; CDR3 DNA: TGTGCCTGGAGTGGTACGGGAAACACCATATATTTT; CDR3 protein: CAWSGTGNTIYF
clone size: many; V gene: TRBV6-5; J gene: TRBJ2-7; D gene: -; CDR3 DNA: TGTGCCAGCAGTTACACCGACAGGACTTGGGAGCAGTACTTC; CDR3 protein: CASSYTDRTWEQYF
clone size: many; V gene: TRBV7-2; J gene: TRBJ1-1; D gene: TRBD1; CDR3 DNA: TGTGCCAGCAGCACCTGGACAGGGGCTATCACTGAAGCTTTCTTT; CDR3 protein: CASSTWTGAITEAFF
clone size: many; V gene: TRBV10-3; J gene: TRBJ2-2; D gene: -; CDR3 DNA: TGTGCCATCAGTGATTGGAGCCAAAGCCCCGGGGAGCTGTTTTTT; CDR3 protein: CAISDWSQSPGELFF
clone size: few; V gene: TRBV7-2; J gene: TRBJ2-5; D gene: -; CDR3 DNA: TGTGCCAGCCACACCCCGGGGGAGACCCAGTACTTC; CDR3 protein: CASHTPGETQYF
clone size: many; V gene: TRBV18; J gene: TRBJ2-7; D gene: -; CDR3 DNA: TGTGCCAGCTCACCACCGGCGGGGGCGGCCTACGAGCAGTACTTC; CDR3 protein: CASSPPAGAAYEQYF
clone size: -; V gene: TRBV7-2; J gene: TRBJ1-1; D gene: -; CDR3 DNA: TGTGCCAGCAGCTCCCTTGGGGGTAGGACTGAAGCTTTCTTT; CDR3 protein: CASSSLGGRTEAFF